The next 10 T cell receptor beta chains were all read from a single sample in a study of CD8+CD57+ T cells in acquired aplastic anemia. The authors sequenced patients whose flow cytometry had shown CD8+CD57+ cell expansion. Profiling that covered TCR beta VDJ and CDR3 relied on genomic DNA as its template. TCRdb re-analysed the reads in MiXCR, keeping a single row per CDR3 protein. Here the sample spans 150,000 to 200,000 distinct CDR3 sequences, roughly half being singletons. The sequenced sample consisted of sorted CD4+, CD8+, or CD8+CD57+ T cells (not recorded which) from PBMCs. These TCRs come from a human donor with aplastic anemia.

This clonotype has at least ten counts. This chain joins TRBV20-1 and TRBJ1-5; TRBD1 agrees at 8 bases. Germline V lookup: CDR1 DFQATT, CDR2 SNEGSKA (reference sequence). J was trimmed by 2 bases and V by 3 bases; bases with no gene match: 3. This CDR3 comprises 14 residues. CDR3 sequence reads: CSASRQGRNQPQHF. Written as DNA, the CDR3 is TGCAGTGCTAGTAGACAGGGGCGCAATCAGCCCCAGCATTTT.

The chain employs TRBV4-1 and TRBJ2-7, with 8 nucleotides matching TRBD2. Germline V gene data show CDR1 as MGHRA and CDR2 as YSYEKL. This CDR3 comprises 15 residues. V was clipped by 4 bases and J by 5 bases; unmatched bases: 10. The CDR3 protein is CASSLIAGTPHEQYF. CDR3 coding DNA: TGCGCCAGCAGCCTTATAGCGGGGACCCCTCACGAGCAGTACTTC.

This clonotype was recorded once. The chain employs TRBV15 and TRBJ1-2, with D hard to call. Germline values: CDR1 LNHNV, CDR2 YYDKDF (reference sequence). CDR3 size: 17 residues. Between the trimmed V and J ends, which lost 0 bases and 3 bases, there was a span of 17 bases. The CDR3 region is CATSRDRTDYVDYGYTF. In DNA form, the CDR3 reads TGTGCCACCAGCAGAGATAGGACGGACTACGTGGACTATGGCTACACCTTC.

This clonotype was detected many times. The chain has TRBV19 and TRBJ1-1; 10 bases agree with TRBD1. The CDR3 totals 13 residues. The V gene's germline CDR1 is LNHDA and CDR2 SQIVND (reference sequence). V was clipped by 6 bases and J by 5 bases; unmatched bases: 3. The CDR3 DNA follows: TGTGCCAGTAGCGGGACAGGGGAGACTGAAGCTTTCTTT. Protein sequence: CASSGTGETEAFF.

A single count supports this clonotype. The gene calls are TRBV6-4 and TRBJ2-7; a weak D match, TRBD2 (6 bases). The CDR3 is 14 residues long. Germline CDR1 and CDR2: MRHNA and SNTAGT. With 7 bases removed from V and 2 bases from J, the gap between germline ends came to 15 bases. This chain's CDR3 is CASTEGGSTYEQYF. CDR3 DNA sequence: TGTGCCAGCACCGAGGGAGGCTCAACCTACGAGCAGTACTTC.

The V call is TRBV7-2, the J call TRBJ1-1, with 7 bases fitting TRBD1. The CDR3 is made up of 17 amino acids. The germline V gene has CDR1 SGHTA and CDR2 FQGNSA. With 5 bases clipped from V and 4 bases from J, the junction kept 16 bases outside the gene matches. CDR3 loop: CASSPTGPGPQGTEAFF. The CDR3 nucleotides read TGTGCCAGCAGCCCGACAGGGCCTGGGCCACAGGGCACTGAAGCTTTCTTT.

This clonotype was detected ten times or more. The chain uses TRBV9 and TRBJ1-3, with D possibly being TRBD1 (5 bases). Germline loops: CDR1 SGDLS, CDR2 YYNGEE. With 0 bases removed from V and 0 bases from J, the gap between germline ends came to 13 bases. The CDR3 is made up of 17 amino acids. CDR3: CASSVASDRHSGNTIYF. CDR3 sequence (DNA): TGTGCCAGCAGCGTAGCGTCCGACAGACACTCTGGAAACACCATATATTTT.

As concerns this clonotype: Because the CDR3's place on the DNA is in doubt, the DNA is left out and the CDR3 is given as listed by TCRdb. The chain recombines TRBV20-1 with TRBJ1-2; the table's D call TRBD1 went unverified against the DNA. Germline V gene data show CDR1 as DFQATT and CDR2 as SNEGSKA (reference sequence). The CDR3 sequence runs 14 residues, both termini included. The CDR3 region is CSAKGQGANYGCTF.

The J gene is TRBJ2-3, the V gene TRBV25-1; D perhaps matches TRBD2 (6 bases). CDR3 length: 14 amino acids. Trimming took off 6 bases at V and 1 base at J, with 11 bases between the two ends. The V gene's germline CDR1 is MGHDK and CDR2 SYGVNS. The CDR3 sequence is CASRVGRGTDTQYF. The CDR3 coding sequence is TGTGCCAGCAGAGTCGGGAGAGGCACAGATACGCAGTATTTT.

This clonotype was counted many times. The rearrangement uses TRBV29-1 and TRBJ2-2; 9 bases agree with TRBD2. Germline CDR1 and CDR2: SQVTM and ANQGSEA. The CDR3 is 13 amino acids. J gave up 6 bases and V 7 bases, and 6 bases lay outside the gene matches. DNA for the CDR3: TGCAGCGGGCGGCGGGGGGGCGCCGGGGAGCTGTTTTTT. This codes for CSGRRGGAGELFF.